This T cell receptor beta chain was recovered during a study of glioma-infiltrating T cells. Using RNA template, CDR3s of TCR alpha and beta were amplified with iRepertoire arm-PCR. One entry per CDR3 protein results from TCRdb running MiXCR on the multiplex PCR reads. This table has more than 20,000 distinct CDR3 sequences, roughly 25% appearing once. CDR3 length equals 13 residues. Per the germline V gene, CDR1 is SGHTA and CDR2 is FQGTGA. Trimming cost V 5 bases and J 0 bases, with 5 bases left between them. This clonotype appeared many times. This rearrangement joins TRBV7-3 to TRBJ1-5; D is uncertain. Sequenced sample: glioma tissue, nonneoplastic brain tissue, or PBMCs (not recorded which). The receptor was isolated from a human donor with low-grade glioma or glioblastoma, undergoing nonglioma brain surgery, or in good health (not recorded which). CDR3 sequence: CASSADSNQPQHF. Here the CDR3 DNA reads TGTGCCAGCAGCGCTGATAGCAATCAGCCCCAGCATTTT.